The 17 T cell receptor beta chains below come from one sample, sequenced in a study of cytomegalovirus exposure and HLA in healthy donors. Produced via immunoSEQ multiplex PCR; TCRdb's table is partial and in-frame only. Of fewer than 200,000 clones listed, roughly 89% are singletons. The sequencing input was PBMCs. These receptors were collected from a man aged 18 to 29 in good health and CMV-seropositive.

V and J are TRBV15 and TRBJ2-1; 16 positions match TRBD2. The CDR3 sequence is 19 residues long. With V trimmed by 1 base and J by 8 bases, 11 bases remained unmatched. The V gene's germline CDR1 is LNHNV and CDR2 YYDKDF (reference sequence). CDR3 region: CATSRASGTSGRAEDEQFF. CDR3 nucleotide sequence: TGTGCCACCAGCAGAGCATCCGGGACTAGCGGGAGGGCCGAGGATGAGCAGTTCTTC.

In this sample, this clone turned up once. The V and J genes are TRBV25-1 and TRBJ1-3, with unresolved D. V was clipped by 2 bases and J by 0 bases, with 14 bases between them. The CDR3 contains 17 residues. CDR1 and CDR2 (germline): MGHDK, SYGVNS. The CDR3, as DNA: TGTGCCAGCAGTGAACTGGGCCTTCAATACTCTGGAAACACCATATATTTT. This translates into CASSELGLQYSGNTIYF.

The table lists this clone with a few counts. The V gene is TRBV23-1, the J gene TRBJ2-1, with D hard to call. TRBV23-1 is classed as an ORF, of uncertain function. The V end was cut by 2 bases, the J end by 0 bases, with 8 bases between. This CDR3 is built from 15 residues. The CDR3 spells CASSQQQRSYNEQFF. CDR3 DNA: TGCGCCAGCAGTCAACAACAACGCTCCTACAATGAGCAGTTCTTC.

The chain combines TRBV5-1 with TRBJ2-7, with 12 bases matching TRBD2. This CDR3 has 18 residues. With 0 bases clipped from V and 3 bases from J, the junction kept 10 bases outside the gene matches. Germline lookup yields CDR1 SGHRS and CDR2 YFSETQ. Here the CDR3 reads CASSLGLAGVFVGYEQYF. DNA of the CDR3: TGCGCCAGCAGCTTGGGACTAGCGGGAGTTTTTGTGGGCTACGAGCAGTACTTC.

The rearrangement uses TRBV27 and TRBJ1-4, with 7 bases that match TRBD1. The V segment lost 5 bases and the J segment 8 bases; nucleotides outside the gene matches: 11. Germline CDR1 reads MNHEY; CDR2 reads SMNVEV (reference sequence). The CDR3 covers 15 residues. The CDR3 DNA sequence: TGTGCCAGCAGTAGAACCGGGACAGCCAACGAAAAACTGTTTTTT. Translated, it gives CASSRTGTANEKLFF.

This chain uses TRBV5-6 with TRBJ1-2, with 7 bases that match TRBD1. V gave up 2 bases and J gave up 2 bases; unmatched junction bases: 6. This CDR3 has 15 residues. The germline V gene has CDR1 SGHDT and CDR2 YYEEEE. CDR3 loop: CASSFYPTGNYGYTF. Here the CDR3 DNA reads TGTGCCAGCAGCTTTTACCCGACAGGGAACTATGGCTACACCTTC. The full variable domain, rest sourced from reference TRBV5-6 and TRBJ1-2, is DAGVTQSPTHLIKTRGQQVTLRCSPKSGHDTVSWYQQALGQGPQFIFQYYEEEERQRGNFPDRFSGHQFPNYSSELNVNALLLGDSALYLCASSFYPTGNYGYTFGSGTRLTVV.

In the case of this clone: The junction differs from germline at one of its ends, possibly a read error. The chain carries TRBV7-7 and TRBJ2-5; 10 bases are shared with TRBD2. Germline assignment: CDR1 SSHAT and CDR2 FNYEAQ (reference sequence). There are 16 residues in the CDR3. In DNA, the CDR3 is TGTGCTAGCAACCTCTCAGCGGGAGGGCCGGGAGAGACCCAGTACTTC. It specifies CASNLSAGGPGETQYF.

The chain uses TRBV7-8 and TRBJ2-4; D is undetermined. V lost 5 bases and J 3 bases, leaving 20 bases between the germline ends. This CDR3 is 17 amino acids long. Germline loops: CDR1 SGHVS, CDR2 FQNEAQ. CDR3 in amino acids: CASSQALGRQYKNIQYF. As DNA, the CDR3 is TGTGCCAGCAGCCAGGCCCTTGGGCGCCAGTACAAAAACATTCAGTACTTC.

This chain links TRBV23-1 with TRBJ2-7; 13 nucleotides agree with TRBD2. TRBV23-1 is an open reading frame, and its role is uncertain. CDR3 length equals 17 residues. J was trimmed by 4 bases and V by 3 bases; bases with no gene match: 9. The DNA of the CDR3 is TGCGCCAGCAGTCAGCCAAGACTAGCGGGAGGTAGGTACGAGCAGTACTTC. Translating gives CASSQPRLAGGRYEQYF.

The genes are TRBV19 and TRBJ2-7; possible D gene TRBD2, 6 bases. Between the trimmed V and J ends, which lost 4 bases and 7 bases, there was a span of 23 bases. CDR3 length equals 16 residues. Germline CDR1 is LNHDA and CDR2 is SQIVND (reference sequence). Written as DNA, the CDR3 is TGTGCCAGTAGTAGTTCCGGGAGCCCCGAATGGGGAGAGCAGTACTTC. The encoded protein is CASSSSGSPEWGEQYF.

A few counts support this clone. The V and J genes are TRBV6-1 and TRBJ1-5, with 10 bases aligning to TRBD1. V trimming: 0 bases; J trimming: 2 bases; junction bases outside the gene matches: 4. The CDR3 covers 17 residues. Germline V gives CDR1 MNHNS, CDR2 SASEGT. The CDR3 is CASSEAQDRGRNQPQHF. CDR3 coding DNA: TGTGCCAGCAGTGAAGCCCAAGACAGGGGGCGCAATCAGCCCCAGCATTTT.

This sequence joins TRBV5-8 and TRBJ2-7; 7 bases agree with TRBD2. The germline V gene encodes CDR1 SGHTS and CDR2 YDEGEE. With V trimmed by 2 bases and J by 0 bases, 2 bases remained unmatched. The CDR3 is 14 residues long. CDR3 loop: CASSFGGSSYEQYF. In DNA, the CDR3 is TGTGCCAGCAGCTTTGGCGGGAGCTCCTACGAGCAGTACTTC. Full variable domain (rest looked up from reference TRBV5-8 and TRBJ2-7): EAGVTQSPTHLIKTRGQQATLRCSPISGHTSVYWYQQALGLGLQFLLWYDEGEERNRGNFPPRFSGRQFPNYSSELNVNALELEDSALYLCASSFGGSSYEQYFGPGTRLTVT.

This clone was seen only once. The chain is built from TRBV10-1 and TRBJ1-2; maybe TRBD1 (6 bases). The V gene lost 3 bases and the J gene lost 3 bases, with 8 bases spanning the gap. The CDR3 loop spans 13 amino acids. Per germline, CDR1 WNHNN and CDR2 SYGVQD (reference sequence). Here the CDR3 DNA reads TGCGCCAGCAGTGAAAGGACAGACTATGGCTACACCTTC. Amino acids: CASSERTDYGYTF.

This clone was seen only a few times. CDR3 amino acids: CASSQAQQGTGELFF. In DNA form, the CDR3 reads TGTGCCAGCAGCCAGGCCCAACAGGGGACCGGGGAGCTGTTTTTT. This chain links TRBV5-4 with TRBJ2-2; TRBD1 aligns across 7 bases. The CDR3 consists of 15 residues. The junction had 8 bases not matched to a gene; V was cut back by 4 bases and J by 5 bases. Germline assignment: CDR1 SGHNT and CDR2 YYREEE (reference sequence).

This clone was counted only a few times. This chain connects TRBV28 to TRBJ1-2, with unresolved D. This CDR3 spans 18 amino acids. V was clipped by 6 bases and J by 4 bases, with 27 bases between them. Germline-derived CDR1 and CDR2 are MDHEN and SYDVKM. The CDR3 is CASSRGWGSGGLGYGYTF. The CDR3 DNA sequence: TGTGCCAGCAGCCGAGGGTGGGGTTCAGGCGGCTTGGGCTATGGCTACACCTTC.

CDR3 region: CASSSGGRTYNEQFF. CDR3 in DNA: TGTGCCAGCAGTAGTGGAGGGCGTACCTACAATGAGCAGTTCTTC. The chain links TRBV6-1 to TRBJ2-1, with D possibly TRBD2 on 6 matching bases. The germline V gene has CDR1 MNHNS and CDR2 SASEGT. The CDR3 is made up of 15 amino acids. V lost 5 bases and J 2 bases, leaving 13 bases between the germline ends.

The rearrangement links TRBV2 to TRBJ1-1; D is unclear. CDR1 and CDR2 from the germline V gene are SNHLY and FYNNEI. V was clipped by 5 bases and J by 0 bases, with 19 bases between them. CDR3 length: 17 amino acids. In nucleotides, the CDR3 is TGTGCCAGCAGTCCCCCAGGCACACCCCTTATGAACACTGAAGCTTTCTTT. Its translation is CASSPPGTPLMNTEAFF.